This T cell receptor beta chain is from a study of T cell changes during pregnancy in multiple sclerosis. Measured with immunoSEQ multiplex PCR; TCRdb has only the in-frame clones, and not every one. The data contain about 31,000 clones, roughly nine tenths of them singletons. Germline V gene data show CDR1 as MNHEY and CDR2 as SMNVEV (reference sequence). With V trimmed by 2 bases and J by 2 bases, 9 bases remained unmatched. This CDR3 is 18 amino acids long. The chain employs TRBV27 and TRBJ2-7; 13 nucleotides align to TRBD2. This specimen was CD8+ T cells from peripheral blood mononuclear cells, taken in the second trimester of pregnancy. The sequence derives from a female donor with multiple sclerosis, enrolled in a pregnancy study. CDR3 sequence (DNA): TGTGCCAGCAGTTTAAGGACTAGCGGGAGATTGAGTGCCTACGAGCAGTACTTC. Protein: CASSLRTSGRLSAYEQYF.